This T cell receptor beta chain was profiled in a study of shared clonotypes between healthy human individuals. Germline CDR1 reads PRHDT; CDR2 reads FYEKMQ (reference sequence). The CDR3 is 14 amino acids. Between the trimmed V and J ends, which lost 4 bases and 6 bases, there was a span of 16 bases. Data came from immunoSEQ multiplex PCR; TCRdb stores just in-frame clones and leaves some out. The table lists 190,000 or so clones, 60% to 75% of them singletons. The sequenced sample was memory CD4+ T cells sorted from blood. The subset is: CD45RA-negative fraction. The chain links TRBV13 to TRBJ2-7; D may be TRBD1 (6 bases). This sequence was found in a young man in good health. CDR3 coding DNA: TGTGCCAGCAGCTCCCTGGACAGAAGGGGCGAGCAGTACTTC. It specifies CASSSLDRRGEQYF.